A selection of T cell receptor beta chains follows, all from one sample in a study of molecular identifiers for immune sequencing clone quantification. TCRdb re-analysed the PCR reads in MiXCR, keeping a single row per CDR3 protein. This repertoire shows about 510,000 distinct CDR3 sequences, about 25% found once; its top ten account for under 0.85%. Sequencing used naive CD8+ T cells from blood, with Jurkat cell RNA spiked in. All receptors come from a human donor in good health. Some libraries in this study had Jurkat cell RNA spiked in. Both conserved end residues are part of each CDR3. The D gene is left open where the match is weak. Expanded clones are given a class, and other clones once, few, many or no size at all.

d_call j_call clone_size v_call cdr3_aa cdr3_nt
TRBD2 TRBJ2-7 few TRBV27 CASSDAAGGIYDEQYF TGTGCCAGCAGCGACGCTGCGGGGGGGATTTACGACGAGCAGTACTTC
TRBD2 TRBJ2-7 . TRBV3-1 CASSQVVGVAGGTYEQYF TGTGCCAGCAGCCAAGTCGTGGGGGTGGCGGGGGGGACCTACGAGCAGTACTTC
. TRBJ2-2 few TRBV19 CASSIGARELFF TGTGCCAGTAGTATAGGAGCTAGGGAGCTGTTTTTT
. TRBJ1-2 few TRBV5-4 CASSLSGTYGYTF TGTGCCAGCAGCTTGTCAGGAACCTATGGCTACACCTTC
. TRBJ1-5 few TRBV6-6 CASSYNSGQPQHF TGTGCCAGCAGTTATAATTCCGGTCAGCCCCAGCATTTT
. TRBJ2-3 many TRBV27 CASSLSWGAPDTQYF TGTGCCAGCAGTTTATCATGGGGGGCTCCAGATACGCAGTATTTT
. TRBJ2-5 once TRBV5-3 CASGQARQETQYF TGTGCCAGTGGGCAGGCCCGCCAAGAGACCCAGTACTTC
. TRBJ1-6 few TRBV25-1 CASSEWTSPLHF TGTGCCAGCAGTGAATGGACTTCACCCCTCCACTTT
. TRBJ2-5 many TRBV4-1 CASSRETDYSGETQYF TGCGCCAGCAGCCGCGAAACGGACTACTCTGGAGAGACCCAGTACTTC
TRBD1 TRBJ2-5 . TRBV5-4 CASSSGPGTEQETQYF TGTGCCAGCAGCTCGGGGCCCGGGACAGAGCAAGAGACCCAGTACTTC
TRBD1 TRBJ1-1 . TRBV6-5 CASSYTGAGGSTAAFF TGTGCCAGCAGCTACACCGGGGCAGGGGGGAGCACTGCAGCTTTCTTT
TRBD2 TRBJ2-7 few TRBV10-3 CAISEIGGGYEQYF TGTGCCATCAGTGAGATCGGGGGAGGGTACGAGCAGTACTTC
. TRBJ2-3 . TRBV30 CAWSVGKIYTDTQYF TGTGCCTGGAGTGTAGGCAAGATCTACACAGATACGCAGTATTTT
TRBD2 TRBJ2-4 few TRBV4-3 CASSQERGRGNIQYF TGCGCCAGCAGCCAAGAACGCGGGAGGGGGAACATTCAGTACTTC
TRBD2 TRBJ2-3 . TRBV28 CASSSLGGNTDTQYF TGTGCCAGCAGCTCCCTGGGGGGGAACACAGATACGCAGTATTTT
TRBD2 TRBJ2-7 few TRBV20-1 CSAGDGASGPYEQYF TGCAGTGCTGGGGACGGGGCTAGCGGACCCTACGAGCAGTACTTC
TRBD1 TRBJ1-6 . TRBV19 CTSSAGQALGNSPLHF TGCACCAGTAGTGCCGGACAGGCCCTTGGGAATTCACCCCTCCACTTT
. TRBJ1-4 few TRBV7-9 CASTPGETTNEKLFF TGTGCCAGCACTCCGGGGGAAACAACTAATGAAAAACTGTTTTTT
. TRBJ2-1 . TRBV19 CASKYGGSDEQFF TGTGCCAGTAAGTACGGGGGATCGGATGAGCAGTTCTTC
TRBD2 TRBJ2-7 . TRBV20-1 CNASPGTSGQYEQYF TGCAATGCTAGTCCCGGGACTAGCGGACAATACGAGCAGTACTTC
. TRBJ1-6 few TRBV12-3/TRBV12-4 CASSRGISDYNSPLHF TGTGCCAGCAGCCGAGGTATTAGTGACTATAATTCACCCCTCCACTTT
. TRBJ1-4 few TRBV9 CASSVEGENEKLFF TGTGCCAGCAGCGTAGAAGGCGAAAATGAAAAACTGTTTTTT
TRBD1 TRBJ2-7 . TRBV4-3 CASSQEGTGGYVQYF TGCGCCAGCAGCCAAGAAGGGACAGGGGGCTACGTGCAGTACTTC
. TRBJ2-7 . TRBV24-1 CATSEQYPPGEQYF TGTGCCACCAGTGAGCAGTACCCACCAGGCGAGCAGTACTTC
. TRBJ1-4 many TRBV12-3/TRBV12-4 CASSHRETNEKLFF TGTGCCAGCAGTCACAGGGAGACTAATGAAAAACTGTTTTTT
. TRBJ2-3 . TRBV3-1 CASSQPGRSTDTQYF TGTGCCAGCAGCCAACCGGGACGGAGCACAGATACGCAGTATTTT